These T cell receptor beta chains were read from a single sample in a study of blood T cell repertoires in COVID-19. The protocol was immunoSEQ multiplex PCR, while the TCRdb copy is restricted to in-frame clones and leaves out a portion. This sample has fewer than 500,000 clones, with roughly 89% found just once. The specimen was peripheral blood. These TCRs come from a woman in her twenties or thirties with acute or convalescent COVID-19. Both conserved end residues are part of each CDR3. The D gene is left open where the match is weak. Size is omitted from some rows. Given values are once, few, many or a class for expanded clones.

d_call,j_call,clone_size,v_call,cdr3_nt,cdr3_aa
.,TRBJ1-1,.,TRBV28,TGTGCCAGCAGGGTGGGCCACCCTGGGACTGAAGCTTTCTTT,CASRVGHPGTEAFF
.,TRBJ1-3,.,TRBV4-1,TGCGCCAGCAGCCAAGACAGGGGCTTCGGAAACACCATATATTTT,CASSQDRGFGNTIYF
TRBD1,TRBJ2-5,.,TRBV19,TGTGCCAGTAGTTACAGGGGAAAAGAGACCCAGTACTTC,CASSYRGKETQYF
.,TRBJ2-2,.,TRBV5-6,TGTGCCAGCAGCCGCAATACGGGCAACGGAGGCACCGGGGAGCTGTTTTTT,CASSRNTGNGGTGELFF
.,TRBJ1-5,.,TRBV19,TGTGCCAGTACCCTAAGACAGAATCAGCCCCAGCATTTT,CASTLRQNQPQHF
TRBD2,TRBJ2-3,.,TRBV7-2,TGTGCCAGCAGCTTTAGCGGGGGGGCGGCAGATACGCAGTATTTT,CASSFSGGAADTQYF
.,TRBJ1-2,.,TRBV14,TGTGCCAGCAGCCAAGTGTACGGGGACTATGGCTACACCTTC,CASSQVYGDYGYTF
TRBD1,TRBJ1-2,once,TRBV9,TGTGCCAGCAGCGTCGACCATGGACAGGGGGCGCCTGGCTACACCTTC,CASSVDHGQGAPGYTF
.,TRBJ2-2,.,TRBV28,TGTGCCAGCAAAGGGACAATGAACACCGGGGAGCTGTTTTTT,CASKGTMNTGELFF
.,TRBJ1-2,.,TRBV6-5,TGTGCCAGCAGTTCAGGGTTTCGCTACACCTTC,CASSSGFRYTF
.,TRBJ2-3,.,TRBV21-1,TGTGCCAGCAGAAGGGGGCGGGAATACTCTAGCACAGATACGCAGTATTTT,CASRRGREYSSTDTQYF
.,TRBJ1-2,.,TRBV11-2,TGTGCCAGCAGCTCCCCTAGTCCCTATGGCTACACCTTC,CASSSPSPYGYTF
.,TRBJ2-1,.,TRBV5-4,TGTGCCAGCAGCTTGTCGGCCAGGGGGGCCCCAGTCCAGTTCTTC,CASSLSARGAPVQFF
TRBD1,TRBJ1-5,once,TRBV30,TGTGCCTGGAGCGGACAGGGTAATCAGCCCCAGCATTTT,CAWSGQGNQPQHF
.,TRBJ2-7,.,TRBV12-3/TRBV12-4,TGTGCCAGCAGCAAACACAGGGTAGGCGAGCAGTACTTC,CASSKHRVGEQYF
TRBD2,TRBJ2-1,.,TRBV6-4,TGTGCCAGCAGTGGCGGGACTAGCGGGGCCCCCAAGTTCTTC,CASSGGTSGAPKFF
TRBD1,TRBJ1-5,.,TRBV5-1,TGCGCCAGCAGTTCCGGGACAGGAAATCAGCCCCAGCATTTT,CASSSGTGNQPQHF
TRBD2,TRBJ2-1,.,TRBV24-1,TGTGCCACCAGTGGAGCGGGGAGTGCCTACAATGAGCAGTTCTTC,CATSGAGSAYNEQFF
TRBD1,TRBJ1-2,.,TRBV9,TGTGCCAGCAGCACCCGGGACAGTGCAAACTATGGCTACACCTTC,CASSTRDSANYGYTF
TRBD1,TRBJ1-2,.,TRBV18,TGTGCCAGCTCACCACGTAAGGACAGGGACTATGGCTACACCTTC,CASSPRKDRDYGYTF
TRBD1,TRBJ2-5,.,TRBV12-3/TRBV12-4,TGTGCCAGCAGTCGGACAGGCCCAGAGACCCAGTACTTC,CASSRTGPETQYF
TRBD1,TRBJ2-1,many,TRBV9,TGTGCCAGCAGCGCAGAACCAGGGGGCTCCTACAATGAGCAGTTCTTC,CASSAEPGGSYNEQFF
TRBD1,TRBJ2-2,.,TRBV2,TGTGCCAGCAGCCGAGACAGGGGATTATCGAACACCGGGGAGCTGTTTTTT,CASSRDRGLSNTGELFF
.,TRBJ2-7,.,TRBV5-6,TGTGCCAGCAGCTTGGGACAGTCCTACGAGCAGTACTTC,CASSLGQSYEQYF
TRBD1,TRBJ1-2,.,TRBV9,TGTGCCAGCAGCGGGGGGACAGGGAGCGACTACGGGAGCTTTTATGGCTACACCTTC,CASSGGTGSDYGSFYGYTF
TRBD1,TRBJ1-2,once,TRBV5-4,TGTGCCAGCAGCTCGGACAGGGATGACTATGGCTACACCTTC,CASSSDRDDYGYTF
TRBD1,TRBJ2-1,.,TRBV29-1,TGCAGCGCTTGGACAGGGAAACGCAATGAGCAGTTCTTC,CSAWTGKRNEQFF
TRBD1,TRBJ2-7,.,TRBV7-3,TGTGCCAGCAGACCCCCCCCGGGACAGGGTGGATACGAGCAGTACTTC,CASRPPPGQGGYEQYF
TRBD2,TRBJ2-3,.,TRBV14,TGTGCCAGCAGCCAAGGGGAGGGAGATACGCAGTATTTT,CASSQGEGDTQYF
TRBD1,TRBJ1-6,.,TRBV20-1,TGCAGTGCTAGTCCGGGACAGCGTAATTCACCCCTCCACTTT,CSASPGQRNSPLHF
TRBD1,TRBJ1-5,.,TRBV25-1,TGTGCCAGCAGTCTACAGGACAGGGTCGGCAATCAGCCCCAGCATTTT,CASSLQDRVGNQPQHF
.,TRBJ1-5,.,TRBV10-3,TGTGCCATTGGAGACTTAAATCAGCCCCAGCATTTT,CAIGDLNQPQHF
TRBD1,TRBJ1-4,.,TRBV4-1,TGCGCCAGCAGCCAAGGGGTACAGGGGGCTATAACTAATGAAAAACTGTTTTTT,CASSQGVQGAITNEKLFF
.,TRBJ2-7,.,TRBV5-1,TGCGCCAGCAGCGCCGGACAGAGCTACGAGCAGTACTTC,CASSAGQSYEQYF
TRBD1,TRBJ2-3,.,TRBV11-3,TGTGCCAGCAGCTGGGGACAGGGGACAGATACGCAGTATTTT,CASSWGQGTDTQYF
.,TRBJ2-3,.,TRBV29-1,TGCAGCGTTGAAAGGACAGAAATGCCAGATACGCAGTATTTT,CSVERTEMPDTQYF
.,TRBJ2-1,.,TRBV7-2,TGTGCCAGCAGCCCATTAGACCGACAGGACTTGAGGTTCTTC,CASSPLDRQDLRFF
.,TRBJ2-7,.,TRBV6-1,TGTGCCAGCAGTGACAGGACAGCCTCCTACGAGCAGTACTTC,CASSDRTASYEQYF
TRBD1,TRBJ1-4,few,TRBV30,TGTGCCTGGAGCTCCGGACAGGTCCTCCGACAAAGGGGTGAAAAACTGTTTTTT,CAWSSGQVLRQRGEKLFF
.,TRBJ1-3,.,TRBV10-3,TGTGCCATCATGCGCAACTCTGGAAACACCATATATTTT,CAIMRNSGNTIYF
.,TRBJ2-1,.,TRBV7-9,TGTGCCAGCAGCTTAGATGGTACAGTCTCCTACAATGAGCAGTTCTTC,CASSLDGTVSYNEQFF
TRBD1,TRBJ2-1,.,TRBV2,TGTGCCAGCAGTGAAAGACAGGGGGCGAATGAGCAGTTCTTC,CASSERQGANEQFF
TRBD1,TRBJ1-5,.,TRBV11-3,TGTGCCAGCAGATACAGGGGAAGGCGCAATCAGCCCCAGCATTTT,CASRYRGRRNQPQHF
.,TRBJ2-3,.,TRBV10-3,TGTGCCATCAAAGTGGAAGACAGAGATACGCAGTATTTT,CAIKVEDRDTQYF
.,TRBJ2-1,.,TRBV5-6,TGTGCCAGCAGCCTCGTACTAGGATCCTATGAGCAGTTCTTC,CASSLVLGSYEQFF
.,TRBJ1-1,.,TRBV9,TGTGCCAGCAGCGCCTTGGGGGGGATTAACACTGAAGCTTTCTTT,CASSALGGINTEAFF
.,TRBJ2-5,.,TRBV30,TGTGCCTGGATGATTGCGGGGAAAAGGGAGACCCAGTACTTC,CAWMIAGKRETQYF
TRBD1,TRBJ2-7,.,TRBV6-5,TGTGCCAGCAGTCGACCGGGACAGGTGGGTTACGAGCAGTACTTC,CASSRPGQVGYEQYF
TRBD2,TRBJ2-1,.,TRBV19,TGTGCCAGCTGGACTAGCGGGGGGTCCAGGGAGCAGTTCTTC,CASWTSGGSREQFF
TRBD1,TRBJ2-3,.,TRBV12-5,TGTGCTAGTGGTTTGGGGGACAGGAAACAAGATACGCAGTATTTT,CASGLGDRKQDTQYF
.,TRBJ1-5,.,TRBV5-6,TGTGCCAGCAGCTTGAAGGCGGGGGGCGCGGGTCAGCCCCAGCATTTT,CASSLKAGGAGQPQHF
.,TRBJ2-1,once,TRBV28,TGTGCAGGGGGGGAGTACAATGAGCAGTTCTTC,CAGGEYNEQFF
.,TRBJ1-5,.,TRBV6-1,TGTGCCAGCAGTGAAGGGCGGAGCAATCAGCCCCAGCATTTT,CASSEGRSNQPQHF
TRBD2,TRBJ2-3,.,TRBV6-6,TGTGCCAGTCGGGGGGTGGTGGTCACAGATACGCAGTATTTT,CASRGVVVTDTQYF
TRBD1,TRBJ2-3,.,TRBV6-5,TGTGCCATCGTACAGGGGGCGTTGGGAACAGATACGCAGTATTTT,CAIVQGALGTDTQYF